The 9 T cell receptor beta chains below were found in one sample sequenced in a study of T cell repertoires in cytomegalovirus infection. MiXCR was run by TCRdb on the reads, yielding one entry per CDR3 protein. The table has more than 200,000 distinct CDR3 sequences, roughly 10% seen once. Sequencing was done on a sample of PBMCs. These receptors all come from a human donor in good health (CMV status not recorded). Some clones in this sample may be carry-over from other donors' samples.

The gene calls are TRBV5-6 and TRBJ2-1; 9 nucleotides match TRBD1. The CDR3 extends over 13 amino acids. CDR1 SGHDT and CDR2 YYEEEE come from the germline V gene. Trimming cost V 4 bases and J 8 bases; bases outside gene matches: 4. CDR3 region: CASSKGQGHEQFF. The CDR3 nucleotides are TGTGCCAGCAGCAAGGGACAGGGCCATGAGCAGTTCTTC.

This clonotype was seen ten or more times. This chain joins TRBV27 and TRBJ2-3; 10 nucleotides line up with TRBD2. The CDR3 contains 15 residues. The germline CDR1 and CDR2 sequences are MNHEY and SMNVEV (reference sequence). With 6 bases clipped from V and 4 bases from J, the junction kept 7 bases outside the gene matches. CDR3 in DNA: TGTGCCAGCAGGGATAGCGGGAGGTTTGCAGATACGCAGTATTTT. It yields the protein CASRDSGRFADTQYF.

In its sample, this clonotype was seen many times. The chain employs TRBV7-2 and TRBJ1-1, with D perhaps matching TRBD1 (5 bases). CDR1 is SGHTA and CDR2 is FQGNSA in the germline V gene. The CDR3 is 13 amino acids. The V and J ends lost 5 bases and 2 bases respectively, with 9 bases between them. CDR3 nucleotides: TGTGCCAGCAGCGGGGGTCCTAACACTGAAGCTTTCTTT. Protein: CASSGGPNTEAFF.

This clonotype was found many times. V is TRBV7-2 and J is TRBJ2-5, with TRBD2 matching over 7 bases. The germline gives CDR1 SGHTA, CDR2 FQGNSA. V lost 2 bases to trimming and J lost 0 bases; unmatched junction nucleotides: 6. The CDR3 loop spans 16 amino acids. The CDR3 DNA reads TGTGCCAGCAGCTTACCCGCGGGAGCTTACCAAGAGACCCAGTACTTC. This codes for CASSLPAGAYQETQYF.

This clonotype was detected many times. This chain connects TRBV19 to TRBJ2-6; D is ambiguous. Germline-derived CDR1 and CDR2 are LNHDA and SQIVND (reference sequence). This CDR3 is built from 15 residues. V lost 0 bases to trimming and J lost 0 bases, with 3 bases between them. The CDR3 loop is CASSIDGSGANVLTF. The CDR3 region has the DNA TGTGCCAGTAGTATAGACGGCTCTGGGGCCAACGTCCTGACTTTC.

The table lists this clonotype with many counts. The chain couples TRBV7-2 to TRBJ2-1; D might be TRBD2 (5 bases). V gave up 1 base and J gave up 8 bases, with 15 bases separating them. Per the germline V gene, CDR1 is SGHTA and CDR2 is FQGNSA. This CDR3 is 15 amino acids long. CDR3 protein: CASSLGPAGAYEQFF. Written as DNA, the CDR3 is TGTGCCAGCAGCTTAGGCCCCGCGGGCGCGTATGAGCAGTTCTTC. Full variable domain (rest looked up from reference TRBV7-2 and TRBJ2-1): GAGVSQSPSNKVTEKGKDVELRCDPISGHTALYWYRQSLGQGLEFLIYFQGNSAPDKSGLPSDRFSAERTGGSVSTLTIQRTQQEDSAVYLCASSLGPAGAYEQFFGPGTRLTVL.

At least ten counts were recorded for this clonotype. The chain carries TRBV7-2 and TRBJ2-1, with 11 bases fitting TRBD2. The CDR3 runs to 17 residues. The germline V gene encodes CDR1 SGHTA and CDR2 FQGNSA. Germline trimming cut 1 base from V and 8 bases from J; bases unmatched to any gene: 10. The DNA of the CDR3 is TGTGCCAGCAGCTTAGTCCAGCTAGCGGGGGGAACGGATGAGCAGTTCTTC. Protein: CASSLVQLAGGTDEQFF.

This clonotype was seen repeatedly, ten times or more. J is TRBJ2-7 and V is TRBV7-2; no clear D gene. Germline CDR1 reads SGHTA; CDR2 reads FQGNSA. This CDR3 comprises 13 residues. Trimming cost V 4 bases and J 6 bases, with 13 bases left between them. The DNA for the CDR3 is TGTGCCAGCAGCTATATAAAATCCAGCGAGCAGTACTTC. Its translation: CASSYIKSSEQYF.

A few counts support this clonotype. This chain connects TRBV6-5 to TRBJ1-6; D unresolved. Germline CDR1 is MNHEY and CDR2 is SVGAGI. V lost 2 bases, J lost 0 bases, and 5 bases lay in between. The CDR3 spans 15 residues. CDR3 coding DNA: TGTGCCAGCAGTTACAGGAGCTCCTATAATTCACCCCTCCACTTT. It codes for CASSYRSSYNSPLHF.